This T cell receptor beta chain was sequenced during a study of cytomegalovirus exposure and HLA in healthy donors. For the study at large: An analysis done earlier identified 90 million to 120 million unique TCR beta sequences from 150 million to 200 million T cells.

In the PCR, 60 Vbeta and 13 Jbeta primers were used. The table came from immunoSEQ multiplex PCR; TCRdb's copy has only in-frame clones and leaves some out. This sample carries about 220,000 clones, around 80% of them seen once, and the ten largest clones take 5% to 6.5%. Concerning this clone itself: Its antigen is currently unknown.

Notes on the study in general: TRBV6-2, TRBV6-3 and other indistinguishable V segments were excluded. A list of 150 to 200 TCR beta chains associated with cytomegalovirus was given. According to an earlier analysis, most TCR beta V segments yielded productive rearrangements about 87% or about 30% of the time.

This CDR3 has 16 amino acids. Germline V gene data show CDR1 as SGHTA and CDR2 as FQGTGA. V was cut by 1 base and J by 0 bases, with 10 bases left in between. Sequencing was carried out using PBMCs. The clonotype was recovered from a middle-aged woman in good health and CMV-seropositive. The genes are TRBV7-3 and TRBJ2-1; unclear D gene. The CDR3 sequence is CASSLSVLSSYNEQFF. DNA for the CDR3: TGTGCCAGCAGCTTAAGTGTCCTCAGCTCCTACAATGAGCAGTTCTTC.